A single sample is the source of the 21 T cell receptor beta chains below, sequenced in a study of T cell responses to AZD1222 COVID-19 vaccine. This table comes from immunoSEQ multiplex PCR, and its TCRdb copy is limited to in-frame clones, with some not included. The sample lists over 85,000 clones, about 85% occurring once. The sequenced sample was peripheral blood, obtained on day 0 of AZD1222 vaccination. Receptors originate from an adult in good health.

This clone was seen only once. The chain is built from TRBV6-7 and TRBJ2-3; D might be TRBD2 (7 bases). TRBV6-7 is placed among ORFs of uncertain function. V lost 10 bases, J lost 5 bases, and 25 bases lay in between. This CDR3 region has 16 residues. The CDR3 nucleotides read TGTGCCACTTTCGGTGGAGGGGGGGAGTTAAGAGATACGCAGTATTTT. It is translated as CATFGGGGELRDTQYF.

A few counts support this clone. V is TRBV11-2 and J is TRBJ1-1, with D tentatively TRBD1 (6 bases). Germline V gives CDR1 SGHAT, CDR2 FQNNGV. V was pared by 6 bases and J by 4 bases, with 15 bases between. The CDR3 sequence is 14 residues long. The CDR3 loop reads CASSFDGGGTEAFF. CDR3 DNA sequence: TGTGCCAGCAGTTTCGACGGAGGGGGCACTGAAGCTTTCTTT.

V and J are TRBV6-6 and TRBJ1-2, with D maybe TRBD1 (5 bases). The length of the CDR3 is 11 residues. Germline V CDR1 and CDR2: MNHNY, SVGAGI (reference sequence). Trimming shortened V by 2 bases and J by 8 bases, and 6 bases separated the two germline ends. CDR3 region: CASSYAGGYTF. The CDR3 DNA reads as TGTGCCAGCAGTTACGCAGGGGGCTACACCTTC.

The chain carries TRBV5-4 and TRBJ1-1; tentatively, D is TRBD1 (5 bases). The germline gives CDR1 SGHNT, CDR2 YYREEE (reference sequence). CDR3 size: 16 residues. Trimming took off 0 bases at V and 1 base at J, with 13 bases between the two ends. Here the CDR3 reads CASSLGGGVKNTEAFF. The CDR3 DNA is TGTGCCAGCAGCTTGGGCGGGGGGGTGAAGAACACTGAAGCTTTCTTT. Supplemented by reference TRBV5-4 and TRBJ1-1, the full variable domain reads ETGVTQSPTHLIKTRGQQVTLRCSSQSGHNTVSWYQQALGQGPQFIFQYYREEENGRGNFPPRFSGLQFPNYSSELNVNALELDDSALYLCASSLGGGVKNTEAFFGQGTRLTVV.

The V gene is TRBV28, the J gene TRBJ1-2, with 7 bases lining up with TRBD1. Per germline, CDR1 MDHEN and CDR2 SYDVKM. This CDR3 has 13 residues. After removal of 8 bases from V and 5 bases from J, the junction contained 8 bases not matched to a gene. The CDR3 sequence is CASGQAVGYGYTF. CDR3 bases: TGTGCCAGCGGACAGGCCGTAGGGTATGGCTACACCTTC.

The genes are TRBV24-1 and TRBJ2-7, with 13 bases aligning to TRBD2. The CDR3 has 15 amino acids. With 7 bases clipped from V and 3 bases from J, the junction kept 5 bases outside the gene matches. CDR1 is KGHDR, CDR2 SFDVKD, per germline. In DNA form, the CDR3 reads TGTGCCACCAGATTGGGACTAGCGGGATACTACGAGCAGTACTTC. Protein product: CATRLGLAGYYEQYF.

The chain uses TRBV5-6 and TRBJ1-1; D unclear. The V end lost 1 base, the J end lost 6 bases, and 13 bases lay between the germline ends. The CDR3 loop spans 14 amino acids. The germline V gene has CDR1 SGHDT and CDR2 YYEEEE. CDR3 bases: TGTGCCAGCAGCTTGTCACCCGGACTTGCTGAAGCTTTCTTT. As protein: CASSLSPGLAEAFF.

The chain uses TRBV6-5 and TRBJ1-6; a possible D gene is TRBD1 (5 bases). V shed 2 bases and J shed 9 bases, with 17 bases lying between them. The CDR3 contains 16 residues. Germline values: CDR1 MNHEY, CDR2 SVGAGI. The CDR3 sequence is CASSYNPRVAGSPLHF. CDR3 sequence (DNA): TGTGCCAGCAGTTACAACCCCAGGGTAGCTGGTTCACCCCTCCACTTT.

The chain's CDR3 is CASSPDGQEPQHF. The DNA for the CDR3 is TGTGCCAGCAGTCCGGACGGGCAGGAGCCCCAGCATTTT. The V call is TRBV6-5, the J call TRBJ1-5, with D unresolved. CDR1 is MNHEY and CDR2 is SVGAGI in the germline V gene. The germline V and J ends were trimmed by 5 bases and 8 bases, with 13 bases remaining between them. The CDR3 sequence is 13 residues long.

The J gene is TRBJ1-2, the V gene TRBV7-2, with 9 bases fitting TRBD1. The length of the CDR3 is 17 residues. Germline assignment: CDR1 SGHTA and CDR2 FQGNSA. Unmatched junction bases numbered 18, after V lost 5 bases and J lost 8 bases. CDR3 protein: CASSPAGRGQGPEGYTF. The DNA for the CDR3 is TGTGCCAGCAGCCCTGCTGGGAGGGGACAGGGCCCGGAGGGCTACACCTTC.

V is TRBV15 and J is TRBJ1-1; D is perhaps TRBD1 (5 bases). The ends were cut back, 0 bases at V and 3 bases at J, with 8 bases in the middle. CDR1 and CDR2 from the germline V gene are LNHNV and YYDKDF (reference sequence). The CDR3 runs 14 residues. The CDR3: CATSRDIRDTEAFF. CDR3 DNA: TGTGCCACCAGCAGAGATATCAGGGACACTGAAGCTTTCTTT.

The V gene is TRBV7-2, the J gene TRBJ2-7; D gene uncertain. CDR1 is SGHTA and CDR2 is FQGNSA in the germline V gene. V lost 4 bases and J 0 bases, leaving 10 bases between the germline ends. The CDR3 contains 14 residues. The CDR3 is CASSSSHSSYEQYF. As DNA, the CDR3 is TGTGCCAGCAGCTCGTCCCACAGCTCCTACGAGCAGTACTTC.

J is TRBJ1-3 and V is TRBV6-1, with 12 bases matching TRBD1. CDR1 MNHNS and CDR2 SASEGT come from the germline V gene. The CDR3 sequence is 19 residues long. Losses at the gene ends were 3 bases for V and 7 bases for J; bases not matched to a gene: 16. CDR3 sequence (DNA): TGTGCCAGCAGTGACCAGGGGACAGGGGGCAGGGGACGTCGGAACACCATATATTTT. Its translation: CASSDQGTGGRGRRNTIYF.

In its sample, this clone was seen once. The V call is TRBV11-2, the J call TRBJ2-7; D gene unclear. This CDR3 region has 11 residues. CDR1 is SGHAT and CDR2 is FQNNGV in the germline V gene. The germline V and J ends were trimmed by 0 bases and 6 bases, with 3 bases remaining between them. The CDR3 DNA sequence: TGTGCCAGCAGCTTAGAGGGCGAGCAGTACTTC. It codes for CASSLEGEQYF.

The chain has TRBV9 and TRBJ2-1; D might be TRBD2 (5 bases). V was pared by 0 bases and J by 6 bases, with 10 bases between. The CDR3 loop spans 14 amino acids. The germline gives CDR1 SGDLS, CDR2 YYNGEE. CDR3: CASSVGASFNEQFF. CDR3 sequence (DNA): TGTGCCAGCAGCGTAGGGGCTAGCTTCAATGAGCAGTTCTTC.

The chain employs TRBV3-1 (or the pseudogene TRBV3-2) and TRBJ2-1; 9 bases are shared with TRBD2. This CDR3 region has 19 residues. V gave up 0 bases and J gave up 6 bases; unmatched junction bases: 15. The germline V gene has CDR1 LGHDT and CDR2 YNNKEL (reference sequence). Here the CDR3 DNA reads TGTGCCAGCAGCCAAGAAGGAGGGGGTCGCGGGAGGGCCCTCAATGAGCAGTTCTTC. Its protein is CASSQEGGGRGRALNEQFF.

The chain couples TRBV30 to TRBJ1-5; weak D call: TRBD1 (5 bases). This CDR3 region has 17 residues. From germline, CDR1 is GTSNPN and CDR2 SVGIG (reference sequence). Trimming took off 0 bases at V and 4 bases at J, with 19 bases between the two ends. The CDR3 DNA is TGTGCCTGGAGTGTAAGATGGGGGGTGCCCCTGAATCAGCCCCAGCATTTT. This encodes CAWSVRWGVPLNQPQHF.

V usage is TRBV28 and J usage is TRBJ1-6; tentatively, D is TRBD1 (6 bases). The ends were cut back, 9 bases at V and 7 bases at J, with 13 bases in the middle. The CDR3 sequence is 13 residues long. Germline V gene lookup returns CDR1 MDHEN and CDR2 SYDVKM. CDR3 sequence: CASGGHPNSPLHF. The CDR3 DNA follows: TGTGCCAGTGGGGGACACCCAAATTCACCCCTCCACTTT.

CDR3 sequence (DNA): TGTGCCAGCAGCCCCGTTGGGGGGGGATCTTACAATGAGCAGTTCTTC. It specifies CASSPVGGGSYNEQFF. The chain carries TRBV7-2 and TRBJ2-1, with 7 bases fitting TRBD2. This CDR3 is built from 16 residues. With V trimmed by 5 bases and J by 4 bases, 11 bases remained unmatched. Germline V gives CDR1 SGHTA, CDR2 FQGNSA. Variable domain in full (rest from reference TRBV7-2 and TRBJ2-1): GAGVSQSPSNKVTEKGKDVELRCDPISGHTALYWYRQSLGQGLEFLIYFQGNSAPDKSGLPSDRFSAERTGGSVSTLTIQRTQQEDSAVYLCASSPVGGGSYNEQFFGPGTRLTVL.

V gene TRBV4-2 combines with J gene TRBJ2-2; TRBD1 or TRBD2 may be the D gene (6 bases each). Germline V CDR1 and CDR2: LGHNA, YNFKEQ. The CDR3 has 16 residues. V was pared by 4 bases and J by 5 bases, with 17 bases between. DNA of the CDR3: TGTGCCAGCAGCCCGCGTAGGGGGGCAGGAACCGGGGAGCTGTTTTTT. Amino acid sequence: CASSPRRGAGTGELFF.

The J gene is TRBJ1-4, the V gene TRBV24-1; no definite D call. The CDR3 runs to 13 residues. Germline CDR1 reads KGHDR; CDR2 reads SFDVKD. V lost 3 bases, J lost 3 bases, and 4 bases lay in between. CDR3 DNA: TGTGCCACCAGTGATCGCTCTAATGAAAAACTGTTTTTT. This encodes CATSDRSNEKLFF.